The clone carrying this T cell receptor (beta chain) showed up many times. The data are from a study of identical twins. From the 5' RACE reads, TCRdb called clonotypes with MiXCR, one entry per CDR3 protein. This sample has approximately 690,000 distinct CDR3 sequences, with 6% to 6.5% found just once. Healthy Caucasians, and only they, were the donors. Germline-derived CDR1 and CDR2 are DFQATT and SNEGSKA (reference sequence). The CDR3 has 16 residues. J lost 4 bases, V lost 3 bases, and 9 bases had no gene match. Sequencing was carried out using naive T cells sorted from blood. This sequence originates from a man in his late teens or twenties in good health. The V gene is TRBV20-1, the J gene TRBJ2-1; 10 bases align to TRBD1. DNA of the CDR3: TGCAGTGCTAGTAATGCGGACAGGGGGGCTTACAATGAGCAGTTCTTC. Its protein product is CSASNADRGAYNEQFF.